These 9 T cell receptor beta chains were sequenced from one sample in a study of OX40 agonist ivuxolimab in advanced cancers. Libraries were prepared by immunoSEQ multiplex PCR; TCRdb keeps only in-frame clonotypes and omits some of them. The sample gives tens of thousands of clones, around four fifths of which show up once; 14% is in the top ten. Sequencing used CD4+ or CD8+ T cells sorted from blood, obtained in a trial of the OX40 agonist ivuxolimab. All receptors come from an adult with an advanced solid tumor such as melanoma, head and neck, liver or kidney cancer.

A few counts support this clone. This rearrangement joins TRBV27 to TRBJ2-1; D possibly matches TRBD1 or TRBD2 (5 bases each). This CDR3 spans 16 amino acids. CDR1 and CDR2 (germline): MNHEY, SMNVEV (reference sequence). Deletions cut 4 bases from V and 0 bases from J, with 13 bases between. The CDR3 region has the DNA TGTGCCAGCAGTTCAGAGGGGACCGGCTCCTACAATGAGCAGTTCTTC. Translated, it gives CASSSEGTGSYNEQFF.

In this sample, this clone turned up a few times. V usage is TRBV7-7 and J usage is TRBJ2-6; TRBD1 might be the D (6 bases). Germline V gives CDR1 SSHAT, CDR2 FNYEAQ (reference sequence). V lost 5 bases and J lost 0, with 17 bases in between. The CDR3 is 18 amino acids. The CDR3 bases are TGTGCCAGCAGCCCGCGGGCCAGGGGCGGCTCTGGGGCCAACGTCCTGACTTTC. It yields the protein CASSPRARGGSGANVLTF. Together with reference TRBV7-7 and TRBJ2-6, the CDR3 gives the full variable domain: GAGVSQSPRYKVTKRGQDVTLRCDPISSHATLYWYQQALGQGPEFLTYFNYEAQPDKSGLPSDRFSAERPEGSISTLTIQRTEQRDSAMYRCASSPRARGGSGANVLTFGAGSRLTVL.

The chain links TRBV6-5 to TRBJ2-2; no reliable D call. CDR3 length: 13 amino acids. The germline gives CDR1 MNHEY, CDR2 SVGAGI. Trimming left V 0 bases short and J 5 bases short, with 4 bases between. CDR3 coding DNA: TGTGCCAGCAGTTACTCGCCGACCGGGGAGCTGTTTTTT. Protein: CASSYSPTGELFF.

V and J are TRBV5-4 and TRBJ1-1; no clear D. V was trimmed by 2 bases and J by 6 bases, leaving 11 bases between them. CDR1 and CDR2 (germline): SGHNT, YYREEE (reference sequence). CDR3 length: 13 residues. CDR3 sequence: CASSFEGSPEAFF. CDR3 DNA sequence: TGTGCCAGCAGCTTTGAAGGATCTCCTGAAGCTTTCTTT.

This rearrangement joins TRBV19 to TRBJ2-2; D possibly uses TRBD1 or TRBD2 (6 bases each). The germline V gene encodes CDR1 LNHDA and CDR2 SQIVND (reference sequence). The CDR3 is made up of 13 amino acids. The germline V and J ends were trimmed by 5 bases and 8 bases, with 12 bases remaining between them. The CDR3 reads CASSPTGAGELFF. The CDR3 DNA reads as TGTGCCAGTAGTCCGACGGGGGCTGGGGAGCTGTTTTTT.

This chain connects TRBV25-1 to TRBJ2-7, with a weak D call TRBD1 (5 bases). This CDR3 comprises 16 residues. The V and J ends lost 10 bases and 4 bases respectively, with 26 bases between them. Germline CDR1 and CDR2: MGHDK and SYGVNS. CDR3 sequence (DNA): TGTGCCACCCTTCAGCTCAGGGCCCCAAGGCTTTACGAGCAGTACTTC. Translated: CATLQLRAPRLYEQYF.

This chain links TRBV7-9 with TRBJ2-5, with 9 bases aligning to TRBD1. Germline V CDR1 and CDR2: SEHNR, FQNEAQ (reference sequence). CDR3 size: 18 residues. Trimming at V came to 5 bases and at J to 4 bases, leaving 17 bases not matched to a gene. The CDR3 reads CASSPNLDGQGMLETQYF. The DNA for the CDR3 is TGTGCCAGCAGCCCAAATCTCGATGGACAGGGGATGTTAGAGACCCAGTACTTC.

J is TRBJ2-5 and V is TRBV5-4, with D perhaps TRBD2 (5 bases). Germline loops: CDR1 SGHNT, CDR2 YYREEE (reference sequence). The ends were cut back, 0 bases at V and 4 bases at J, with 13 bases in the middle. This CDR3 contains 15 residues. The CDR3 loop is CASSLVRDGGETQYF. Here the CDR3 DNA reads TGTGCCAGCAGCTTGGTTCGGGATGGCGGAGAGACCCAGTACTTC. The full variable domain, completed using reference TRBV5-4 and TRBJ2-5, is ETGVTQSPTHLIKTRGQQVTLRCSSQSGHNTVSWYQQALGQGPQFIFQYYREEENGRGNFPPRFSGLQFPNYSSELNVNALELDDSALYLCASSLVRDGGETQYFGPGTRLLVL.

The CDR3 DNA follows: TGTGCCACCGGGGGGGCCGGAGGTCCAGATACGCAGTATTTT. Amino acid sequence: CATGGAGGPDTQYF. The chain couples TRBV9 to TRBJ2-3; TRBD2 matches at 8 bases. The CDR3 totals 14 residues. Germline lookup yields CDR1 SGDLS and CDR2 YYNGEE. V gave up 9 bases and J gave up 4 bases; unmatched junction bases: 10.